The present entry profiles one T cell receptor beta chain with its context. Its antigen is still unknown. The data are from a study of beta chain features in type 1 diabetes. Findings and limits, study-wide: PCR might favor shorter templates, equally in patients and controls. A greater similarity of naive, central memory and Treg TCRB repertoires was seen among patients than among healthy donors. Lower insertion and higher deletion counts appeared at VDJ junctions in type 1 diabetes patients. Within each of all four CD4+ subsets, Type 1 diabetes patients had TCRB CDR3s that were moderately but significantly shorter.

cDNA synthesis used the whole RNA isolate, giving expressed TCRB sequences. The repertoire was sequenced with immunoSEQ multiplex PCR; TCRdb's copy has only in-frame clones and lacks some. The table records about 470,000 clones, approximately 30% of them present only once. CDR1 is SGHTA and CDR2 is FQGNSA in the germline V gene. Unmatched junction bases numbered 7, after V lost 1 base and J lost 5 bases. The CDR3 has 16 residues. The chain joins TRBV7-2 to TRBJ2-5, with 10 nucleotides matching TRBD2. The specimen sequenced was naive CD4+ T cells from blood. The TCR comes from a young man in good health. The DNA for the CDR3 is TGTGCCAGCAGCTTAGGGCTAGCGGGAGCCCTGGAGACCCAGTACTTC. Protein sequence: CASSLGLAGALETQYF.